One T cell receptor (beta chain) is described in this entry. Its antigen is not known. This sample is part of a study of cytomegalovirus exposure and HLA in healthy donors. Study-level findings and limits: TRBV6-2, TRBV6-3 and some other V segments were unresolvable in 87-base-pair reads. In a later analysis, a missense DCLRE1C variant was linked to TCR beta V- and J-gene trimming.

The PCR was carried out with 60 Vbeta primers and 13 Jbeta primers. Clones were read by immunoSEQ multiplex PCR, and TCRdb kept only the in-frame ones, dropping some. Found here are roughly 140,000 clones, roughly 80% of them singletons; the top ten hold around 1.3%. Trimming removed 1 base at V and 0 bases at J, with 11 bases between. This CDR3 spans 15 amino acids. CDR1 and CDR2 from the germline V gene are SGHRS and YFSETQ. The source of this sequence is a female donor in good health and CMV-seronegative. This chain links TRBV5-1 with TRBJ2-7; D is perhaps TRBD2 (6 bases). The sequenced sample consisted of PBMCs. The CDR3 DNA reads TGCGCCAGCAGCTTGCCGGGAGCCAACTCCTACGAGCAGTACTTC. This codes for CASSLPGANSYEQYF.